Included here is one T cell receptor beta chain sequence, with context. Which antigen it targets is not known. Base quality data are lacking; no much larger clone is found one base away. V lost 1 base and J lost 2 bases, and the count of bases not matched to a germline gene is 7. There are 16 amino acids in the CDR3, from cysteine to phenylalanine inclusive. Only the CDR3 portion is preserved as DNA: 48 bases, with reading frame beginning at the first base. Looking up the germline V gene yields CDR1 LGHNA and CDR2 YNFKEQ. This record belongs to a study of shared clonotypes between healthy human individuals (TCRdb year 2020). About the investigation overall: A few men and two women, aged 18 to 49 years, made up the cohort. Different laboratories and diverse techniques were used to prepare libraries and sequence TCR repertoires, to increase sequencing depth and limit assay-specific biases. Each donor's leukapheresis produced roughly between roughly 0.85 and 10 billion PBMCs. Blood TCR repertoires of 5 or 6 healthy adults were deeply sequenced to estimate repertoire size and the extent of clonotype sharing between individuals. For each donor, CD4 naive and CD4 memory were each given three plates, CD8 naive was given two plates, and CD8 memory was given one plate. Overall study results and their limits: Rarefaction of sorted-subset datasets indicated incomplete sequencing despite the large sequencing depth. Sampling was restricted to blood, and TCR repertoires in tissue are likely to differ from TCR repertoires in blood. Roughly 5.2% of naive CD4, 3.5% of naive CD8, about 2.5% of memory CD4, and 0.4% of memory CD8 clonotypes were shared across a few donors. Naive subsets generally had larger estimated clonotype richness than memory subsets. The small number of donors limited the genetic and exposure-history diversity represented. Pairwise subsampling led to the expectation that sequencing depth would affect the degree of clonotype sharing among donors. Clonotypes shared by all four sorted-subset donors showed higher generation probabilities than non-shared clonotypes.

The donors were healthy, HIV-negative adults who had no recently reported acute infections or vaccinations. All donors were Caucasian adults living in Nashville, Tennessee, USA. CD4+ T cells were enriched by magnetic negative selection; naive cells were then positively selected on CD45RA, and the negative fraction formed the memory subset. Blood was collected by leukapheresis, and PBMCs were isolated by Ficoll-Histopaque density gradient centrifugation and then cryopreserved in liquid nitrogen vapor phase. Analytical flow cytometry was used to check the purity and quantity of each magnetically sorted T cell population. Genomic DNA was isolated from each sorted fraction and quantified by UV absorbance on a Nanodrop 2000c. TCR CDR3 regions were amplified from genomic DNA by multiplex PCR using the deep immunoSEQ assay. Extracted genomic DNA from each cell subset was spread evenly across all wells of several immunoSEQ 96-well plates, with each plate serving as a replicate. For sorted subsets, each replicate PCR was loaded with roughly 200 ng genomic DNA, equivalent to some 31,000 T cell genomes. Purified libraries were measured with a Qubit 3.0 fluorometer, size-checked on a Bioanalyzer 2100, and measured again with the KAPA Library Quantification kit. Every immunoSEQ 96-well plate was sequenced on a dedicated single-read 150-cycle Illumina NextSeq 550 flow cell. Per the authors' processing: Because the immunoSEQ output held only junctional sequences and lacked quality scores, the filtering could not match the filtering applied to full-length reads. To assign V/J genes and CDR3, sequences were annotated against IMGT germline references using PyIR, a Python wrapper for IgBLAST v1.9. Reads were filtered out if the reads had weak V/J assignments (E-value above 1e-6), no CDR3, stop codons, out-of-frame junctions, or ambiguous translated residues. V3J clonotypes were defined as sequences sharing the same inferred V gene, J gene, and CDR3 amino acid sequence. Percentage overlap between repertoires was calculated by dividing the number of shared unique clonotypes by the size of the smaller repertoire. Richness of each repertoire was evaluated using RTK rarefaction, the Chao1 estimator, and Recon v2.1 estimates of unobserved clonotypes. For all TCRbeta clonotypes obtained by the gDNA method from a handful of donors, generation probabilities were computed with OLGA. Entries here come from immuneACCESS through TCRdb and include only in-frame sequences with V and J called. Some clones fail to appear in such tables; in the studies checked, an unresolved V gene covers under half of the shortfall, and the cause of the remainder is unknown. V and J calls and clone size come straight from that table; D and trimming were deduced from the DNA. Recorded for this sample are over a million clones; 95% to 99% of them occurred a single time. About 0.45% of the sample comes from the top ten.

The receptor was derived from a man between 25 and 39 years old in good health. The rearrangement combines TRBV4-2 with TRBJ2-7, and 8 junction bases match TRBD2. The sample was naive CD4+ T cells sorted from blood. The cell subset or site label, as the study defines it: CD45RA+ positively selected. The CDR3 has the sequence CASSQAGGGSAYEQYF. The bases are TGTGCCAGCAGCCAAGCGGGAGGGGGAAGCGCCTACGAGCAGTACTTC.